A single sample gave rise to the 18 T cell receptor beta chains below, sequenced in a study. Treg sorting used a CD4+CD25+CD127-/low gate. MiXCR, applied by TCRdb to the 5' RACE reads, yields one record per CDR3 protein. The sample has tens of thousands of distinct CDR3 sequences, about 20% seen once. Sequencing was done on a sample of Tregs sorted from blood. These receptors came from a female donor with breast cancer.

This sequence joins TRBV4-2 and TRBJ2-7, with TRBD2 matching over 11 bases. Trimming removed 4 bases from V and 7 bases from J; junction bases left unmatched: 6. This CDR3 comprises 14 residues. Germline CDR1 is LGHNA and CDR2 is YNFKEQ. The CDR3 DNA follows: TGTGCCAGCAGCCCACTAGCGGGAGAATATGAGCAGTACTTC. Translation: CASSPLAGEYEQYF.

The sample holds many counts of this clonotype. The chain couples TRBV7-9 to TRBJ2-3, with 13 positions matching TRBD2. This CDR3 has 20 residues. The J segment lost 1 base and the V segment lost 4 bases, leaving 14 bases of the junction unmatched. Germline V gives CDR1 SEHNR, CDR2 FQNEAQ (reference sequence). Written as DNA, the CDR3 is TGTGCCAGCAGCTCTAAGGGAACTAGCGGGGGGGCCCCTGGCACAGATACGCAGTATTTT. Its translation is CASSSKGTSGGAPGTDTQYF.

In this sample, this clonotype turned up a few times. Given a much more abundant clone one base away, this may be a read error. The conserved phenylalanine or tryptophan is not found at the CDR3 terminus, so this likely reflects a read error. CDR3 in amino acids: CASSLRGPHNEQFL. CDR3 sequence (DNA): TGCGCCAGCAGCTTGAGGGGACCCCACAATGAGCAGTTCCTC. The chain links TRBV5-1 to TRBJ2-1; D may match TRBD1 or TRBD2 (5 bases each). Trimming removed 1 base from V and 5 bases from J, with 10 bases in between. Germline V gene lookup returns CDR1 SGHRS and CDR2 YFSETQ. This CDR3 spans 14 amino acids.

V and J are TRBV6-1 and TRBJ2-7, with 13 bases that match TRBD2. The V and J ends lost 6 bases and 5 bases, in that order; junction bases with no gene match: 7. The CDR3 sequence is 15 residues long. Germline values: CDR1 MNHNS, CDR2 SASEGT. CDR3 DNA sequence: TGTGCCAGCAGGAGAATCGGACTAGCGGGAGACGAGCAGTACTTC. Its translation: CASRRIGLAGDEQYF.

The V and J genes are TRBV20-1 and TRBJ2-3; D remains ambiguous. Germline assignment: CDR1 DFQATT and CDR2 SNEGSKA (reference sequence). Trimming removed 1 base from V and 1 base from J, with 9 bases in between. The CDR3 is 14 amino acids. The CDR3 DNA reads TGCAGTGCTAGAGCCCCTAGGGGCACAGATACGCAGTATTTT. Its translation is CSARAPRGTDTQYF.

The chain employs TRBV10-1 and TRBJ2-1; 9 nucleotides align to TRBD2. Germline V gene sequence: CDR1 WNHNN, CDR2 SYGVQD (reference sequence). The CDR3 totals 14 residues. V lost 4 bases and J lost 5; bases outside the gene matches: 3. This chain's CDR3 is CASSVSGSNNEQFF. DNA for the CDR3: TGCGCCAGCAGTGTTAGCGGGAGTAACAATGAGCAGTTCTTC.

This clonotype was seen a single time. V is TRBV9 and J is TRBJ2-2; D ambiguous. This CDR3 comprises 16 residues. In germline, CDR1 is SGDLS, CDR2 YYNGEE. Trimming took off 1 base at V and 2 bases at J, with 12 bases between the two ends. The chain's CDR3 is CASSVFGEINTGELFF. For the CDR3, the DNA is TGTGCCAGCAGCGTATTCGGCGAGATTAACACCGGGGAGCTGTTTTTT.

This clonotype was seen a handful of times. A much larger clone is a single base away; this may be a read error. This chain joins TRBV12-3 or TRBV12-4 and TRBJ1-2, with 7 bases that match TRBD1. The CDR3 sequence is 14 residues long. The chain's CDR3 is CASSPGTANYGNTF. The CDR3 nucleotides are TGTGCCAGCAGTCCAGGGACAGCAAACTATGGCAACACCTTC.

This clonotype was detected many times. J is TRBJ2-5 and V is TRBV27, with D unclear. With 8 bases removed from V and 7 bases from J, the gap between germline ends came to 8 bases. Germline CDR1 and CDR2: MNHEY and SMNVEV (reference sequence). The CDR3 runs 10 residues. CDR3 sequence: CASGWGTQYF. Written as DNA, the CDR3 is TGTGCCAGCGGATGGGGGACCCAGTACTTC.

This clonotype has only one observation. A clone one base away is much larger, so this may be a read error. The chain combines TRBV7-9 with TRBJ1-4; D is perhaps TRBD1 (5 bases). V shed 2 bases and J shed 7 bases, with 14 bases lying between them. This CDR3 has 15 amino acids. The germline gives CDR1 SEHNR, CDR2 FQNEAQ (reference sequence). The CDR3 DNA follows: TGTGCCAGCAGCTTAAAGGGGCGTTCGGCTGAAAAACTGTTTTTT. Its translation: CASSLKGRSAEKLFF.

Concerning this clonotype itself: Germline is not matched at one junction end, which may reflect a read error. In nucleotides, the CDR3 is TGTGCCGGCAGCCAGAGCTCCTACGAGCAGTACTTC. This codes for CAGSQSSYEQYF. The chain combines TRBV3-1 with TRBJ2-7, with unresolved D. The CDR3 sequence is 12 residues long. Germline V gene data show CDR1 as LGHDT and CDR2 as YNNKEL (reference sequence).

This clonotype was seen a handful of times. The rearrangement uses TRBV28 and TRBJ2-5, with 9 bases identical to TRBD2. Germline assignment: CDR1 MDHEN and CDR2 SYDVKM. The CDR3 is made up of 17 amino acids. Trimming removed 3 bases from V and 4 bases from J; junction bases left unmatched: 12. CDR3 DNA: TGTGCCAGCAGTTTGGGTGAGCTAGCGGGGACTTTAGAGACCCAGTACTTC. Its protein is CASSLGELAGTLETQYF.

In this sample, this clonotype turned up many times. Germline is not matched at one junction end, which may reflect a read error. The chain has TRBV4-2 and TRBJ2-1; 10 bases are shared with TRBD2. Per the germline V gene, CDR1 is LGHNA and CDR2 is YNFKEQ. The CDR3 has 17 residues. CDR3 sequence reads: CASSLPGTSVSYNEQFF. The DNA for the CDR3 is TGTGCCAGCAGCTTACCCGGGACTAGCGTCTCCTACAATGAGCAGTTTTTC.

Ten or more counts support this clonotype. V usage is TRBV25-1 and J usage is TRBJ1-2; D is unclear. Germline V gene data show CDR1 as MGHDK and CDR2 as SYGVNS. The CDR3 length is 14 residues. Between the trimmed V and J ends, which lost 0 bases and 3 bases, there was a span of 8 bases. CDR3 loop: CASSEYGTYYGYTF. The CDR3 DNA sequence: TGTGCCAGCAGTGAATACGGCACGTACTATGGCTACACCTTC.

In its sample, this clonotype was seen a few times. The V and J genes are TRBV10-3 and TRBJ2-2; perhaps TRBD2 as D (5 bases). This CDR3 region has 12 residues. The germline V gene has CDR1 ENHRY and CDR2 SYGVKD. V was pared by 4 bases and J by 8 bases, with 8 bases between. The CDR3 protein is CAISVPGGELFF. In DNA, the CDR3 is TGTGCCATCAGTGTCCCGGGAGGGGAGCTGTTTTTT.

Ten or more counts support this clonotype. The chain couples TRBV9 to TRBJ2-3, with TRBD1 identical over 10 bases. CDR1 SGDLS and CDR2 YYNGEE come from the germline V gene. Unmatched junction bases numbered 6, after V lost 2 bases and J lost 3 bases. CDR3 length equals 16 residues. The CDR3 reads CASSVSGTGVTDTQYF. As DNA, the CDR3 is TGTGCCAGCAGCGTGTCCGGGACAGGGGTTACAGATACGCAGTATTTT.

This clonotype appeared a few times. This rearrangement joins TRBV6-1 to TRBJ1-5; tentative D call: TRBD1 (5 bases). Germline V gives CDR1 MNHNS, CDR2 SASEGT. The CDR3 consists of 15 residues. The ends were cut back, 7 bases at V and 4 bases at J, with 17 bases in the middle. The CDR3 sequence: CASMGASWGNQPQHF. The CDR3, as DNA: TGTGCCAGCATGGGCGCATCCTGGGGGAATCAGCCCCAGCATTTT.

This clonotype was picked up a small number of times. The CDR3 loop is CSVGTDAYEQYF. CDR3 bases: TGCAGCGTCGGGACAGACGCCTACGAGCAGTACTTC. This sequence joins TRBV29-1 and TRBJ2-7, with 7 bases matching TRBD1. With V trimmed by 6 bases and J by 2 bases, 4 bases remained unmatched. This CDR3 is 12 amino acids long. CDR1 SQVTM and CDR2 ANQGSEA come from the germline V gene.